Below are 7 T cell receptor beta chains sequenced from a single sample in a study of T cell changes during pregnancy in multiple sclerosis. Produced via immunoSEQ multiplex PCR; TCRdb's table is partial and in-frame only. The sample carries some 100,000 clones, approximately 90% recorded once. Sequencing was performed on peripheral blood, taken after pregnancy. These receptors came from a female donor with multiple sclerosis, enrolled in a pregnancy study.

The chain uses TRBV7-2 and TRBJ2-5, with 9 bases aligning to TRBD2. The CDR3 runs 15 residues. CDR1 SGHTA and CDR2 FQGNSA come from the germline V gene. Trimming took 5 bases from V and 6 from J; bases not matched to a gene: 10. Here the CDR3 reads CASSAGLAAEKTQYF. The CDR3 DNA follows: TGTGCCAGCAGCGCGGGACTAGCCGCCGAGAAGACCCAGTACTTC.

The chain recombines TRBV7-2 with TRBJ2-1, with 8 bases lining up with TRBD1. CDR1 SGHTA and CDR2 FQGNSA come from the germline V gene. The CDR3 covers 14 residues. The trim removed 5 bases at V and 2 bases at J, leaving 2 bases unmatched. CDR3 in DNA: TGTGCCAGCAGCCGGACAGGGACCTACAATGAGCAGTTCTTC. This translates into CASSRTGTYNEQFF.

The chain uses TRBV4-3 and TRBJ2-3, with 7 bases identical to TRBD1. Germline lookup yields CDR1 LGHNA and CDR2 YSLEER. Trimming took 0 bases from V and 4 from J; bases not matched to a gene: 4. The CDR3 spans 15 residues. The DNA of the CDR3 is TGCGCCAGCAGCCAAGATTTTGACAGGGCAGATACGCAGTATTTT. Its protein is CASSQDFDRADTQYF.

V gene TRBV29-1 combines with J gene TRBJ1-1; 9 positions agree with TRBD1. V dropped 7 bases and J dropped 0; count of bases not matched to a gene: 6. The V gene's germline CDR1 is SQVTM and CDR2 ANQGSEA. This CDR3 has 14 amino acids. The CDR3 nucleotides are TGCAGCGCCTCAAGGACAGGGGTGAACACTGAAGCTTTCTTT. Translated: CSASRTGVNTEAFF.

V and J are TRBV18 and TRBJ2-7; the D gene is possibly TRBD2 (5 bases). Germline CDR1 KGHSH, CDR2 LQKENI. Trimming shortened V by 4 bases and J by 4 bases, and 11 bases separated the two germline ends. The length of the CDR3 is 13 residues. The CDR3 DNA reads as TGTGCCAGCTCACTCCAGCGGAAGTACGAGCAGTACTTC. Its protein product is CASSLQRKYEQYF.

This clone was found a few times. The V and J genes are TRBV19 and TRBJ1-1, with D possibly matching TRBD1 (5 bases). V shed 4 bases and J shed 3 bases, with 9 bases lying between them. The CDR3 spans 13 residues. CDR1 is LNHDA and CDR2 is SQIVND in the germline V gene (reference sequence). CDR3 bases: TGTGCCAGTAGTAGGACATCTTACACTGAAGCTTTCTTT. This codes for CASSRTSYTEAFF.

This chain links TRBV5-4 with TRBJ1-2; 9 bases fit TRBD1. The J segment lost 6 bases and the V segment lost 0 bases, leaving 6 bases of the junction unmatched. The CDR3 sequence is 15 residues long. CDR1 and CDR2 (germline): SGHNT, YYREEE (reference sequence). As DNA, the CDR3 is TGTGCCAGCAGCTTGGTACAGGGGGCGGACGATGGCTACACCTTC. Protein sequence: CASSLVQGADDGYTF.